A single sample is the source of the 31 T cell receptor beta chains below, sequenced in a study of blood T cell repertoires in COVID-19. The method was immunoSEQ multiplex PCR; TCRdb's version includes in-frame clones alone and lacks a portion of them. Of approximately 190,000 clones listed, around 80% are singletons. The source material was peripheral blood. These receptors originate from a man aged 55 to 70 with acute or convalescent COVID-19.

The V and J genes are TRBV24-1 and TRBJ2-1; 10 bases align to TRBD1. The germline V gene has CDR1 KGHDR and CDR2 SFDVKD. This CDR3 has 17 amino acids. With 3 bases clipped from V and 2 bases from J, the junction kept 6 bases outside the gene matches. The CDR3 DNA reads as TGTGCCACCAGTGATCCTGGGACAGGGGAAGCCTACAATGAGCAGTTCTTC. Translating it yields CATSDPGTGEAYNEQFF.

The chain uses TRBV6-2 or TRBV6-3 and TRBJ2-3; D remains ambiguous. CDR3 length: 11 amino acids. Germline CDR1 reads MNHEY; CDR2 reads SVGEGT. The V end was cut by 6 bases, the J end by 7 bases, with 8 bases between. The CDR3 region is CASSEPNTQYF. DNA for the CDR3: TGTGCCAGCAGCGAGCCGAATACGCAGTATTTT.

This chain joins TRBV7-9 and TRBJ1-1, with D tentatively TRBD1 (5 bases). Germline lookup yields CDR1 SEHNR and CDR2 FQNEAQ (reference sequence). The CDR3 loop spans 14 amino acids. The V and J ends lost 10 bases and 4 bases respectively, with 19 bases between them. The CDR3: CATREGRGVTEAFF. The DNA of the CDR3 is TGTGCCACAAGGGAGGGGAGAGGGGTCACTGAAGCTTTCTTT.

The rearrangement joins TRBV6-5 to TRBJ2-1; the match to TRBD2 covers 8 bases. This CDR3 spans 15 amino acids. The V gene's germline CDR1 is MNHEY and CDR2 SVGAGI. J gave up 6 bases and V 5 bases, and 9 bases lay outside the gene matches. This CDR3 reads CASSLGLAAGNEQFF. The CDR3 DNA sequence: TGTGCCAGCAGTCTCGGACTAGCTGCGGGCAATGAGCAGTTCTTC.

V is TRBV7-9 and J is TRBJ1-6, with TRBD1 identical over 8 bases. The CDR3 has 16 residues. Germline trimming cut 6 bases from V and 2 bases from J; bases unmatched to any gene: 6. Germline lookup yields CDR1 SEHNR and CDR2 FQNEAQ (reference sequence). CDR3 sequence reads: CASSLRQGPYNSPLHF. In DNA, the CDR3 is TGTGCCAGCAGTTTAAGACAGGGGCCCTATAATTCACCCCTCCACTTT.

The V call is TRBV7-3, the J call TRBJ1-6; 7 nucleotides align to TRBD1. CDR3 length: 15 residues. Germline lookup yields CDR1 SGHTA and CDR2 FQGTGA. J lost 5 bases, V lost 5 bases, and 6 bases had no gene match. The CDR3 sequence is CASSRTGTDNSPLHF. The CDR3 region has the DNA TGTGCCAGCAGCAGAACCGGGACAGATAATTCACCCCTCCACTTT.

This clone appeared a single time. This chain links TRBV4-2 with TRBJ1-5; 8 nucleotides line up with TRBD1. This CDR3 is 16 amino acids long. The junction had 5 bases not matched to a gene; V was cut back by 0 bases and J by 4 bases. Germline V CDR1 and CDR2: LGHNA, YNFKEQ. The CDR3 region is CASSQEPDRANQPQHF. The CDR3 DNA is TGTGCCAGCAGCCAAGAACCGGACAGGGCTAATCAGCCCCAGCATTTT.

The chain employs TRBV6-5 and TRBJ2-2; TRBD2 aligns across 9 bases. CDR1 MNHEY and CDR2 SVGAGI come from the germline V gene. The V segment lost 1 base and the J segment 7 bases; nucleotides outside the gene matches: 4. This CDR3 contains 15 residues. The chain's CDR3 is CASSYFAGGGGELFF. The CDR3 DNA sequence: TGTGCCAGCAGTTACTTTGCGGGAGGGGGCGGGGAGCTGTTTTTT.

On this clone: An end of the junction differs from the germline gene, which may be a read error. The gene calls are TRBV15 and TRBJ1-2; D ambiguous. The length of the CDR3 is 13 residues. Germline CDR1 reads LNHNV; CDR2 reads YYDKDF (reference sequence). CDR3 amino acids: CATSRDKYYGYTF. The DNA of the CDR3 is TGTGCCACCAGCCGAGATAAATACTATGGCTACACCTTC.

In its sample, this clone was seen a few times. The chain has TRBV9 and TRBJ2-2, with TRBD1 as a possible D gene (6 bases). This CDR3 region has 14 residues. The V gene lost 1 base and the J gene lost 6 bases, with 10 bases spanning the gap. CDR1 is SGDLS, CDR2 YYNGEE, per germline. The CDR3 DNA reads as TGTGCCAGCAGCGTATGGGCAGGGGCCGGGGAGCTGTTTTTT. Encoded protein: CASSVWAGAGELFF.

This clone has a handful of counts. The rearrangement uses TRBV2 and TRBJ2-1; 7 bases line up with TRBD1. This CDR3 is built from 12 residues. Germline V gives CDR1 SNHLY, CDR2 FYNNEI. The junction had 2 bases not matched to a gene; V was cut back by 4 bases and J by 8 bases. The CDR3 sequence: CASSAQGYEQFF. The CDR3 nucleotides read TGTGCCAGCAGTGCACAGGGGTATGAGCAGTTCTTC.

This clone was observed a handful of times. The rearrangement links TRBV7-8 to TRBJ2-7; D possibly corresponds to TRBD2 (6 bases). The V and J ends lost 0 bases and 1 base respectively, with 16 bases between them. CDR1 and CDR2 from the germline V gene are SGHVS and FQNEAQ. The CDR3 length is 17 residues. CDR3 in amino acids: CASSLAIPGLSSYEQYF. For the CDR3, the DNA is TGTGCCAGCAGCTTAGCGATTCCCGGACTATCGTCCTACGAGCAGTACTTC.

This clone was seen more than once but under ten times. The chain carries TRBV7-2 and TRBJ2-1; 9 bases line up with TRBD1. This CDR3 has 17 residues. CDR1 and CDR2 from the germline V gene are SGHTA and FQGNSA. The J segment lost 1 base and the V segment lost 3 bases, leaving 7 bases of the junction unmatched. In DNA form, the CDR3 reads TGTGCCAGCAGCTTTACACAGGGGGCATGGTCCTACAATGAGCAGTTCTTC. Its protein product is CASSFTQGAWSYNEQFF.

The DNA of the CDR3 is TGTGCCAGCAAAGAGCGTCCTAGCACAGATACGCAGTATTTT. Its protein is CASKERPSTDTQYF. The chain employs TRBV5-5 and TRBJ2-3; D is unclear. The CDR3 loop spans 14 amino acids. Trimming left V 6 bases short and J 0 bases short, with 11 bases between. Germline CDR1 and CDR2: SGHKS and YYEKEE (reference sequence).

This clone turned up a few times. J is TRBJ1-2 and V is TRBV5-4; D is unresolved. The CDR3 spans 13 residues. V was cut by 0 bases and J by 6 bases, with 9 bases left in between. Germline values: CDR1 SGHNT, CDR2 YYREEE (reference sequence). The CDR3 here is CASSLDSRNGYTF. CDR3 sequence (DNA): TGTGCCAGCAGCTTGGACAGTCGAAATGGCTACACCTTC.

This rearrangement joins TRBV4-1 to TRBJ1-4; D is unclear. Trimming took off 1 base at V and 8 bases at J, with 8 bases between the two ends. The CDR3 runs to 13 residues. Germline-derived CDR1 and CDR2 are MGHRA and YSYEKL. The CDR3 coding sequence is TGCGCCAGCAGCCAAGGACATGGGGAAAAACTGTTTTTT. It codes for CASSQGHGEKLFF.

This chain joins TRBV20-1 and TRBJ2-1; 12 nucleotides line up with TRBD2. V lost 3 bases, J lost 5 bases, and 8 bases stayed unmatched. Per germline, CDR1 DFQATT and CDR2 SNEGSKA (reference sequence). This CDR3 is 16 amino acids long. This chain's CDR3 is CSASASSGRVDNEQFF. The CDR3 bases are TGCAGTGCTAGTGCGTCTAGCGGGAGGGTAGACAATGAGCAGTTCTTC.

This clone was counted once. This chain joins TRBV9 and TRBJ1-1, with TRBD1 matching 9 bases. The V and J ends lost 2 bases and 4 bases, in that order; junction bases with no gene match: 3. The CDR3 consists of 14 residues. CDR1 and CDR2 (germline): SGDLS, YYNGEE. The CDR3, as DNA: TGTGCCAGCAGCGTCGACAGGGGGGGCACTGAAGCTTTCTTT. As protein: CASSVDRGGTEAFF.

The V gene is TRBV19, the J gene TRBJ2-7, with a weak D call TRBD1 (6 bases). The CDR3 runs 13 residues. CDR1 and CDR2 (germline): LNHDA, SQIVND (reference sequence). Trimming cost V 3 bases and J 7 bases, with 13 bases left between them. The DNA of the CDR3 is TGTGCCAGTAGTATCGCAGGGGTAAGAGAGCAGTACTTC. This translates into CASSIAGVREQYF.

This clone was counted a few times. This chain links TRBV4-2 with TRBJ2-1, with a tentative D call TRBD1 (5 bases). Trimming stripped 0 bases from V and 8 bases from J, with 11 bases between. The V gene's germline CDR1 is LGHNA and CDR2 YNFKEQ. CDR3 length equals 14 residues. Here the CDR3 DNA reads TGTGCCAGCAGCCAAGATTCCCAGGGCGATGAGCAGTTCTTC. Protein product: CASSQDSQGDEQFF.

In the case of this clone: The germline gene is not matched at one end of the junction; a read error may be the cause. The chain is built from TRBV7-7 and TRBJ1-4; no firm D call. Germline V gene sequence: CDR1 SSHAT, CDR2 FNYEAQ (reference sequence). The CDR3 totals 16 residues. In DNA form, the CDR3 reads TGTGCTAGCAGACCCCTTTCCGAAGGAGTTAATGAAAAACTGTTTTTT. It translates to CASRPLSEGVNEKLFF.

This clone has a handful of counts. The chain uses TRBV2 and TRBJ2-1; D uncertain. Germline CDR1 and CDR2: SNHLY and FYNNEI. V was cut by 6 bases and J by 4 bases, with 7 bases left in between. The CDR3 has 12 residues. The CDR3, as DNA: TGTGCCAGCAGGAACTTATACAATGAGCAGTTCTTC. It encodes CASRNLYNEQFF.

CDR3 amino acids: CASSQGTGELFF. In nucleotides, the CDR3 is TGTGCCAGCAGCCAGGGGACTGGGGAGCTGTTTTTT. J is TRBJ2-2 and V is TRBV6-2 or TRBV6-3; D might be TRBD1 or TRBD2, each matching 6 bases. Germline V gives CDR1 MNHEY, CDR2 SVGEGT. V was cut by 6 bases and J by 8 bases, with 10 bases left in between. The CDR3 is 12 amino acids.

This clone was picked up a small number of times. Distinct nucleotide sequences in the sample also encode this CDR3. Written as DNA, the CDR3 is TGTGCCAGTAGTATACCAGGGTACGAGCAGTACTTC. As protein: CASSIPGYEQYF. The chain carries TRBV19 and TRBJ2-7, with D perhaps TRBD1 (5 bases). CDR3 length: 12 amino acids. The ends were cut back, 2 bases at V and 4 bases at J, with 6 bases in the middle. Germline V gives CDR1 LNHDA, CDR2 SQIVND (reference sequence). Full variable domain (rest looked up from reference TRBV19 and TRBJ2-7): DGGITQSPKYLFRKEGQNVTLSCEQNLNHDAMYWYRQDPGQGLRLIYYSQIVNDFQKGDIAEGYSVSREKKESFPLTVTSAQKNPTAFYLCASSIPGYEQYFGPGTRLTVT.

The V gene is TRBV18, the J gene TRBJ1-3; possibly TRBD1 for D (5 bases). The CDR3 loop spans 16 amino acids. CDR1 KGHSH and CDR2 LQKENI come from the germline V gene. Trimming took 3 bases from V and 0 from J, leaving 12 bases between them. The CDR3 spells CASSPGDRSSGNTIYF. The CDR3 coding sequence is TGTGCCAGCTCACCGGGCGACAGATCCTCTGGAAACACCATATATTTT.

V is TRBV10-3 and J is TRBJ1-5; 10 bases are shared with TRBD1. This CDR3 comprises 14 residues. The V gene end was trimmed by 4 bases and the J gene end by 5 bases; junction bases not matched to a gene: 2. CDR1 ENHRY and CDR2 SYGVKD come from the germline V gene. CDR3: CAISGQGADQPQHF. The CDR3 bases are TGTGCCATCAGTGGACAGGGGGCTGATCAGCCCCAGCATTTT.

The genes are TRBV9 and TRBJ1-2, with D possibly matching TRBD1 (5 bases). Germline CDR1 is SGDLS and CDR2 is YYNGEE. V lost 1 base and J lost 7, with 14 bases in between. This CDR3 contains 14 residues. The CDR3 sequence is CASSVLTLQGGYTF. In DNA form, the CDR3 reads TGTGCCAGCAGCGTATTGACACTGCAGGGTGGCTACACCTTC. Full variable domain (missing parts from reference TRBV9 and TRBJ1-2): DSGVTQTPKHLITATGQRVTLRCSPRSGDLSVYWYQQSLDQGLQFLIQYYNGEERAKGNILERFSAQQFPDLHSELNLSSLELGDSALYFCASSVLTLQGGYTFGSGTRLTVV.

J is TRBJ2-7 and V is TRBV6-2 or TRBV6-3, with TRBD1 as a possible D gene (5 bases). There are 12 residues in the CDR3. Germline V gives CDR1 MNHEY, CDR2 SVGEGT. V dropped 2 bases and J dropped 4 bases, with 6 bases sitting between them. This CDR3 reads CASSYRGYEQYF. The DNA of the CDR3 is TGTGCCAGCAGTTACAGGGGATACGAGCAGTACTTC.

V and J are TRBV4-1 and TRBJ1-6; D unclear. Germline values: CDR1 MGHRA, CDR2 YSYEKL. CDR3 length: 16 amino acids. V lost 0 bases and J 0 bases, leaving 6 bases between the germline ends. The CDR3 DNA sequence: TGCGCCAGCAGCCAAGAAGGGAGCTCCTATAATTCACCCCTCCACTTT. It specifies CASSQEGSSYNSPLHF.

The chain has TRBV2 and TRBJ1-4, with no clear D. Germline lookup yields CDR1 SNHLY and CDR2 FYNNEI. The germline V and J ends were trimmed by 3 bases and 3 bases, with 11 bases remaining between them. The CDR3 runs 15 residues. The CDR3 bases are TGTGCCAGCAGTGAGCTGGGGAGTGCTAATGAAAAACTGTTTTTT. Residues: CASSELGSANEKLFF.

CDR3 DNA: TGCGCCAGCAGCCAACCCGGGACAAGAGCCTACAATGAGCAGTTCTTC. This codes for CASSQPGTRAYNEQFF. The V call is TRBV4-1, the J call TRBJ2-1; TRBD1 is a possible D gene (6 bases). The CDR3 extends over 16 amino acids. Looked up from germline, CDR1 is MGHRA and CDR2 is YSYEKL. Trimming took 2 bases from V and 2 from J, leaving 13 bases between them.